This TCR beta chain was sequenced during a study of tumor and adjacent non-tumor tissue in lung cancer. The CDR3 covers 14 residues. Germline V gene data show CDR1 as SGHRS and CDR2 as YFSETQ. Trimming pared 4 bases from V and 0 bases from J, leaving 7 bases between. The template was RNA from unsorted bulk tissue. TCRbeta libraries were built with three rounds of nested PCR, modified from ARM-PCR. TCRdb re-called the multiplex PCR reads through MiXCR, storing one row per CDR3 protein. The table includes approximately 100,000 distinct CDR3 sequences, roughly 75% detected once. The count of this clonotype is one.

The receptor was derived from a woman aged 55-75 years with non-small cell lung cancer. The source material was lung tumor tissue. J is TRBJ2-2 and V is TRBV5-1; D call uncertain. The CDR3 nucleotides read TGCGCCAGCAGCATGGTATCGAACACCGGGGAGCTGTTTTTT. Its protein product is CASSMVSNTGELFF.